This T cell receptor (beta chain) is from a study of OX40 agonist ivuxolimab in advanced cancers. Across the study: Dose-escalation patients suffered from hepatocellular carcinoma, melanoma, renal cell or head and neck cancer. Whole-study findings and limits: Determination of antigen specificity was not performed for the expanded peripheral T cells. Among some nonresponders, normalized T-cell clonal expansion was also low.

Profiled with immunoSEQ multiplex PCR; TCRdb holds only in-frame clones, not every one. The sample has some 10,000 clones, about 85% seen once; the top ten hold about 15%. Details on this clone: Antigen unknown.

The CDR3 consists of 13 residues. The trim removed 6 bases at V and 3 bases at J, leaving 7 bases unmatched. Germline V gene data show CDR1 as SQVTM and CDR2 as ANQGSEA. Blood sampling took place at baseline, cycle 4 day 1, and cycle 7 day 1. The receptor was derived from an adult with an advanced solid tumor such as melanoma, head and neck, liver or kidney cancer. The chain recombines TRBV29-1 with TRBJ1-2; the match to TRBD1 covers 7 bases. The specimen was CD4+ or CD8+ T cells sorted from blood, collected in a trial of the OX40 agonist ivuxolimab. The CDR3 DNA sequence: TGCAGCGTAGAGACAGGGACCCACTATGGCTACACCTTC. This codes for CSVETGTHYGYTF.